The 27 T cell receptor beta chains presented below share a single source sample, sequenced in a study of cytomegalovirus exposure and HLA in healthy donors. Primers: 60 Vbeta forward and 13 Jbeta reverse. Using immunoSEQ multiplex PCR, the repertoire was profiled, and TCRdb retains in-frame clones only, with some absent. Of some 110,000 clones listed, under 85% were seen once; the top ten hold about 9.1%. Sequenced sample: PBMCs. The origin of the receptors is a woman between 40 and 55 years old in good health and CMV-seropositive.

The CDR3 DNA follows: TGTGCCAGTGCGGTCGGGGGGATGAACACTGAAGCTTTCTTT. Translated, it gives CASAVGGMNTEAFF. The chain joins TRBV2 to TRBJ1-1, with a possible D match to TRBD1 (5 bases). V dropped 9 bases and J dropped 0 bases, with 14 bases sitting between them. The germline V gene encodes CDR1 SNHLY and CDR2 FYNNEI. The CDR3 extends over 14 amino acids.

This clone was counted once. The chain couples TRBV7-2 to TRBJ1-2; the D gene is possibly TRBD1 (6 bases). V shed 1 base and J shed 2 bases, with 11 bases lying between them. The CDR3 sequence is 15 residues long. Germline V lookup: CDR1 SGHTA, CDR2 FQGNSA. This CDR3 reads CASSLVTGLNYGYTF. CDR3 DNA: TGTGCCAGCAGCTTAGTAACAGGGTTAAACTATGGCTACACCTTC.

V gene TRBV5-5 combines with J gene TRBJ1-4; D is undetermined. Between the trimmed V and J ends, which lost 2 bases and 5 bases, there was a span of 13 bases. This CDR3 has 15 amino acids. Germline CDR1 is SGHKS and CDR2 is YYEKEE (reference sequence). The CDR3 nucleotides are TGTGCCAGCAGCTTTTCGGACTCTTGGAATGAAAAACTGTTTTTT. It encodes CASSFSDSWNEKLFF.

The chain employs TRBV7-2 and TRBJ2-5; tentative D call: TRBD2 (7 bases). The CDR3 runs 15 residues. The V gene lost 4 bases and the J gene lost 3 bases, with 15 bases spanning the gap. Germline CDR1 is SGHTA and CDR2 is FQGNSA. The CDR3 spells CASSSRGGGEETQYF. DNA of the CDR3: TGTGCCAGCAGCTCCCGAGGGGGAGGGGAAGAGACCCAGTACTTC.

The rearrangement uses TRBV5-5 and TRBJ1-4; D uncertain. V lost 0 bases to trimming and J lost 7 bases, with 7 bases between them. CDR1 and CDR2 from the germline V gene are SGHKS and YYEKEE (reference sequence). The CDR3 consists of 13 residues. CDR3 DNA sequence: TGTGCCAGCAGCTTGGTGTCAGTTGAAAAACTGTTTTTT. Protein sequence: CASSLVSVEKLFF.

This sequence joins TRBV9 and TRBJ1-1, with D perhaps matching TRBD1 (6 bases). The V end was cut by 6 bases, the J end by 1 base, with 22 bases between. The CDR3 runs to 17 residues. Germline values: CDR1 SGDLS, CDR2 YYNGEE. The CDR3 protein is CASNEKGGSVGNTEAFF. CDR3 sequence (DNA): TGTGCCAGCAACGAAAAGGGGGGGAGTGTAGGGAACACTGAAGCTTTCTTT.

The table lists this clone with a few counts. The chain combines TRBV6-5 with TRBJ1-4, with D possibly matching TRBD1 (5 bases). The CDR3 spans 15 residues. Germline values: CDR1 MNHEY, CDR2 SVGAGI. Trimming left V 2 bases short and J 4 bases short, with 11 bases between. The CDR3 loop is CASSYSWGVNEKLFF. CDR3 coding DNA: TGTGCCAGCAGTTACAGCTGGGGGGTTAATGAAAAACTGTTTTTT.

The chain employs TRBV2 and TRBJ2-7; D is unresolved. Germline CDR1 SNHLY, CDR2 FYNNEI. The V end lost 5 bases, the J end lost 6 bases, and 17 bases lay between the germline ends. The CDR3 extends over 14 amino acids. CDR3 sequence: CASSTDGTFREQYF. As DNA, the CDR3 is TGTGCCAGCAGTACAGACGGAACCTTTCGCGAGCAGTACTTC.

The J gene is TRBJ2-2, the V gene TRBV6-4; D ambiguous. The CDR3 has 13 amino acids. The V end lost 6 bases, the J end lost 1 base, and 6 bases lay between the germline ends. The germline gives CDR1 MRHNA, CDR2 SNTAGT. The CDR3 is CASSPGNTGELFF. The DNA of the CDR3 is TGTGCCAGCAGCCCCGGGAACACCGGGGAGCTGTTTTTT.

The V gene is TRBV10-3, the J gene TRBJ2-2, with 11 bases that match TRBD2. Germline V lookup: CDR1 ENHRY, CDR2 SYGVKD. Unmatched junction bases numbered 10, after V lost 10 bases and J lost 6 bases. The CDR3 loop spans 15 amino acids. The CDR3 loop is CATQLAGDGAGELFF. DNA for the CDR3: TGTGCCACGCAACTAGCGGGAGATGGCGCCGGGGAGCTGTTTTTT.

This clone has only a few counts. V is TRBV6-1 and J is TRBJ2-7; 7 bases map to TRBD1. V was clipped by 8 bases and J by 2 bases; unmatched bases: 6. Germline V CDR1 and CDR2: MNHNS, SASEGT. The CDR3 contains 13 residues. Here the CDR3 reads CASDDRAPYEQYF. CDR3 coding DNA: TGTGCCAGCGATGACAGGGCTCCCTACGAGCAGTACTTC.

The V and J genes are TRBV5-1 and TRBJ2-7; D not certain. This CDR3 has 13 amino acids. Germline V lookup: CDR1 SGHRS, CDR2 YFSETQ. V lost 6 bases and J lost 6, with 16 bases in between. This CDR3 is CASNDQGEGEQYF. The CDR3 DNA follows: TGCGCCAGCAACGACCAAGGAGAAGGCGAGCAGTACTTC.

This clone was counted only a few times. The chain combines TRBV7-3 with TRBJ1-1, with D maybe TRBD1 (5 bases). The length of the CDR3 is 15 residues. V dropped 1 base and J dropped 1 base, with 10 bases sitting between them. CDR1 and CDR2 from the germline V gene are SGHTA and FQGTGA. The CDR3 spells CASSLKWQGNTEAFF. In DNA, the CDR3 is TGTGCCAGCAGCTTAAAGTGGCAGGGGAACACTGAAGCTTTCTTT.

The chain has TRBV5-1 and TRBJ2-7; 9 positions agree with TRBD2. There are 16 residues in the CDR3. Germline-derived CDR1 and CDR2 are SGHRS and YFSETQ. V gave up 1 base and J gave up 2 bases; unmatched junction bases: 7. The CDR3: CASSLLPAGGTYEQYF. The CDR3 nucleotides read TGCGCCAGCAGCTTGCTACCGGCGGGGGGGACCTACGAGCAGTACTTC.

The J gene is TRBJ1-1, the V gene TRBV9; TRBD1 is a possible D gene (5 bases). Trimming stripped 1 base from V and 8 bases from J, with 12 bases between. Germline V CDR1 and CDR2: SGDLS, YYNGEE. This CDR3 has 13 residues. This chain's CDR3 is CASSVRGLGEAFF. The CDR3 DNA reads as TGTGCCAGCAGCGTACGGGGGTTAGGGGAAGCTTTCTTT.

This clone has a handful of counts. The V gene is TRBV5-8, the J gene TRBJ1-1; D is possibly TRBD1 (6 bases). V was shortened by 4 bases and J by 4 bases, with 14 bases between the two germline ends. The CDR3 has 14 amino acids. Germline V gene lookup returns CDR1 SGHTS and CDR2 YDEGEE. CDR3 amino acids: CASSRGGGGTEAFF. The CDR3 region has the DNA TGTGCCAGCAGCAGGGGGGGTGGCGGCACTGAAGCTTTCTTT.

This chain links TRBV28 with TRBJ1-2; weak D call: TRBD1 (6 bases). The CDR3 is made up of 16 amino acids. Trimming cost V 4 bases and J 3 bases, with 18 bases left between them. In germline, CDR1 is MDHEN, CDR2 SYDVKM. The CDR3 nucleotides read TGTGCCAGCAGTTCGGGGCAGGGGCTTGGGTACTATGGCTACACCTTC. This translates into CASSSGQGLGYYGYTF.

This clone appeared once. This chain joins TRBV7-2 and TRBJ1-2, with D unresolved. The CDR3 is 14 amino acids. V was shortened by 1 base and J by 4 bases, with 10 bases between the two germline ends. Germline V lookup: CDR1 SGHTA, CDR2 FQGNSA. The CDR3 reads CASSLVALGYGYTF. DNA for the CDR3: TGTGCCAGCAGCTTAGTAGCACTTGGCTATGGCTACACCTTC. Based on the CDR3 plus reference TRBV7-2 and TRBJ1-2, the full variable domain is GAGVSQSPSNKVTEKGKDVELRCDPISGHTALYWYRQSLGQGLEFLIYFQGNSAPDKSGLPSDRFSAERTGGSVSTLTIQRTQQEDSAVYLCASSLVALGYGYTFGSGTRLTVV.

V gene TRBV7-9 combines with J gene TRBJ2-3; TRBD1 is a possible D gene (5 bases). The CDR3 loop spans 14 amino acids. V gave up 4 bases and J gave up 3 bases, with 11 bases separating them. Germline CDR1 and CDR2: SEHNR and FQNEAQ (reference sequence). CDR3 amino acids: CASSYGQPTDTQYF. CDR3 DNA sequence: TGTGCCAGCAGCTACGGACAACCGACAGATACGCAGTATTTT.

This clone turned up a few times. This chain connects TRBV4-1 to TRBJ2-1, with 7 positions matching TRBD1. The CDR3 has 17 residues. V lost 4 bases and J lost 4; bases outside the gene matches: 13. Per germline, CDR1 MGHRA and CDR2 YSYEKL. The CDR3, as DNA: TGCGCCAGCAGCCCCTATAGGGGACAGAAGGGGTACAATGAGCAGTTCTTC. This gives the protein CASSPYRGQKGYNEQFF.

J is TRBJ1-5 and V is TRBV18; the D is unclear. The CDR3 covers 15 residues. Looked up from germline, CDR1 is KGHSH and CDR2 is LQKENI. Trimming pared 3 bases from V and 0 bases from J, leaving 9 bases between. The CDR3 spells CASSPSGSSNQPQHF. CDR3 sequence (DNA): TGTGCCAGCTCACCTTCAGGATCTAGCAATCAGCCCCAGCATTTT.

V usage is TRBV2 and J usage is TRBJ1-2, with D perhaps matching TRBD1 (5 bases). The V end was cut by 6 bases, the J end by 7 bases, with 15 bases between. Germline V lookup: CDR1 SNHLY, CDR2 FYNNEI. There are 13 residues in the CDR3. CDR3 nucleotide sequence: TGTGCCAGCAGCGACGAACAGGAGACTGGCTACACCTTC. It is translated as CASSDEQETGYTF.

CDR3 amino acids: CASSTYPRLASREQYF. CDR3 in DNA: TGCGCCAGCAGCACCTATCCAAGACTAGCTAGTCGCGAGCAGTACTTC. V and J are TRBV5-1 and TRBJ2-7, with 7 bases aligning to TRBD2. From germline, CDR1 is SGHRS and CDR2 YFSETQ. The CDR3 is 16 amino acids. Trimming cost V 4 bases and J 6 bases; bases outside gene matches: 16.

This sequence joins TRBV11-2 and TRBJ2-5; the D gene is possibly TRBD2 (6 bases). CDR1 is SGHAT, CDR2 FQNNGV, per germline. Trimming removed 3 bases from V and 4 bases from J, with 15 bases in between. The CDR3 runs to 15 residues. The CDR3 DNA reads TGTGCCAGCAGCTTCCGAGGCGGGGTACGAGAGACCCAGTACTTC. Its protein product is CASSFRGGVRETQYF.

The gene calls are TRBV5-5 and TRBJ1-5, with TRBD1 identical over 7 bases. Trimming took 5 bases from V and 1 from J; bases not matched to a gene: 9. The V gene's germline CDR1 is SGHKS and CDR2 YYEKEE (reference sequence). The CDR3 is 16 residues long. CDR3 DNA sequence: TGTGCCAGCAGTGACCCCGGGACAGAGAGCAATCAGCCCCAGCATTTT. It translates to CASSDPGTESNQPQHF.

The chain uses TRBV11-2 and TRBJ1-1; the D gene is possibly TRBD1 (6 bases). Germline values: CDR1 SGHAT, CDR2 FQNNGV. V lost 5 bases to trimming and J lost 2 bases, with 15 bases between them. The CDR3 is 15 amino acids. Written as DNA, the CDR3 is TGTGCCAGCAGCAAATCGACAGGATCAAACACTGAAGCTTTCTTT. It encodes CASSKSTGSNTEAFF.

This clone has more than one count but fewer than ten. The chain combines TRBV2 with TRBJ2-5, with 11 positions matching TRBD1. The better agreement between TRBJ2-7 and the DNA end casts doubt on the J call. The CDR3 length is 14 residues. In germline, CDR1 is SNHLY, CDR2 FYNNEI. CDR3 protein: CASARDRGTYEQYF. The DNA for the CDR3 is TGTGCCAGCGCAAGGGACAGGGGGACCTACGAGCAGTACTTC.